The 15 T cell receptor beta chains listed next were all sequenced from one sample in a study of neurological immune-mediated disorders (dated by TCRdb to between 2019 and 2020). Receptor amplification or capture employed 5' RACE. Instrument on record: Illumina HiSeq 2500. The raw public reads went through TCRdb reprocessing: fastp at Q25, MiXCR clone calling, in-frame beta chains kept. Rows with a matching CDR3 protein are joined into one entry that keeps the most common DNA and genes. This sample lists 25,000 to 30,000 distinct CDR3 sequences; about 6.9% were detected once. The top ten clones comprise just under 9% of the sample. Sequencing input: PBMCs. These receptors were taken from a woman aged 50 to 60 in good health.

Many counts were recorded for this clonotype. The CDR3 reads CSAGLAGGRVLEQFF. The CDR3 bases are TGCAGTGCTGGATTAGCGGGGGGCCGGGTCCTTGAGCAGTTCTTC. This chain links TRBV20-1 with TRBJ2-1; 10 positions agree with TRBD2. The junction had 13 bases not matched to a gene; V was cut back by 5 bases and J by 9 bases. Germline V CDR1 and CDR2: DFQATT, SNEGSKA (reference sequence). The CDR3 runs 15 residues.

In its sample, this clonotype was seen many times. V usage is TRBV7-2 and J usage is TRBJ2-6; possibly TRBD2 for D (6 bases). Deletions cut 6 bases from V and 1 base from J, with 13 bases between. Germline values: CDR1 SGHTA, CDR2 FQGNSA. The CDR3 is 16 residues long. The CDR3 spells CASSFVGGSGANVLTF. The CDR3 coding sequence is TGTGCCAGCAGTTTCGTGGGGGGATCTGGGGCCAACGTCCTGACTTTC.

This clonotype has ten or more counts. This sequence joins TRBV10-3 and TRBJ2-7; D possibly corresponds to TRBD1 (5 bases). Per germline, CDR1 ENHRY and CDR2 SYGVKD. CDR3 length equals 16 residues. Trimming removed 3 bases from V and 0 bases from J, with 15 bases in between. The CDR3 DNA follows: TGTGCCATCAGTGACCAAGACAGCAAATCCTCCTACGAGCAGTACTTC. Residues: CAISDQDSKSSYEQYF.

This clonotype was observed many times. This chain links TRBV5-1 with TRBJ1-1, with D maybe TRBD1 (6 bases). The CDR3 covers 15 residues. Germline CDR1 SGHRS, CDR2 YFSETQ. Trimming pared 0 bases from V and 5 bases from J, leaving 14 bases between. CDR3 in amino acids: CASSLEGGRHTEAFF. In DNA, the CDR3 is TGCGCCAGCAGCTTGGAAGGGGGGAGACATACTGAAGCTTTCTTT.

This clonotype was counted at least ten times. The chain carries TRBV20-1 and TRBJ1-2; D ambiguous. The V end lost 3 bases, the J end lost 6 bases, and 8 bases lay between the germline ends. From germline, CDR1 is DFQATT and CDR2 SNEGSKA (reference sequence). The CDR3 spans 11 residues. The CDR3 spells CSASLLDGYTF. DNA for the CDR3: TGCAGTGCTAGTCTTTTGGATGGCTACACCTTC.

This clonotype has a count of ten or more. The chain is built from TRBV5-1 and TRBJ2-2, with D tentatively TRBD1 (6 bases). CDR1 and CDR2 (germline): SGHRS, YFSETQ. Trimming removed 0 bases at V and 6 bases at J, with 9 bases between. This CDR3 has 14 residues. CDR3 sequence (DNA): TGCGCCAGCAGCTTGGAACAGGGTCCCGGGGAGCTGTTTTTT. It specifies CASSLEQGPGELFF.

This clonotype was recorded many times. The V call is TRBV20-1, the J call TRBJ2-7; D unclear. V was pared by 3 bases and J by 6 bases, with 12 bases between. CDR1 is DFQATT, CDR2 SNEGSKA, per germline (reference sequence). The CDR3 contains 12 residues. Here the CDR3 DNA reads TGCAGTGCTAGGGGCGGTGGATTCGAGCAGTACTTC. Its protein product is CSARGGGFEQYF.

In its sample, this clonotype was seen many times. The chain uses TRBV5-1 and TRBJ2-7, with 9 bases identical to TRBD1. The trim removed 0 bases at V and 6 bases at J, leaving 7 bases unmatched. The CDR3 spans 15 residues. Germline V gene lookup returns CDR1 SGHRS and CDR2 YFSETQ. The CDR3 region is CASSLGDREYGEQYF. DNA for the CDR3: TGCGCCAGCAGCTTGGGGGACAGGGAATATGGCGAGCAGTACTTC.

This clonotype was recorded at least ten times. The chain employs TRBV20-1 and TRBJ2-1; 10 positions match TRBD2. CDR1 is DFQATT and CDR2 is SNEGSKA in the germline V gene (reference sequence). Trimming cost V 4 bases and J 10 bases; bases outside gene matches: 10. The CDR3 has 14 residues. The CDR3 loop is CSAKAGGRFWEQFF. The CDR3 DNA reads as TGCAGTGCTAAAGCGGGAGGGCGATTTTGGGAGCAGTTCTTC.

This clonotype was seen many times. The rearrangement links TRBV20-1 to TRBJ2-7, with D possibly being TRBD1 or TRBD2 (5 bases each). Germline CDR1 and CDR2: DFQATT and SNEGSKA (reference sequence). Trimming took 6 bases from V and 1 from J, leaving 19 bases between them. This CDR3 is 15 amino acids long. The chain's CDR3 is CSAPGDQGISYEQYF. The CDR3 nucleotides are TGCAGTGCCCCTGGGGACCAGGGTATTTCCTACGAGCAGTACTTC.

This clonotype was found a few times. The junction departs from the called germline gene at one end, perhaps through a read error. The chain joins TRBV6-2 or TRBV6-3 to TRBJ2-1, with TRBD2 identical over 10 bases. This CDR3 spans 14 amino acids. Germline CDR1 MNHEY, CDR2 SVGEGT. The CDR3: CASSYTPSGTSDWF. CDR3 coding DNA: TGTGCCAGCAGTTACACTCCATCCGGGACTAGCGATTGGTTC.

This clonotype was picked up many times. The genes are TRBV6-1 and TRBJ1-1; D may be TRBD1 (5 bases). CDR1 and CDR2 (germline): MNHNS, SASEGT. The CDR3 is 13 amino acids. V lost 8 bases and J 7 bases, leaving 17 bases between the germline ends. As DNA, the CDR3 is TGTGCCAGCGGAGCTAGGGGCCAAAGTGAAGCTTTCTTT. It specifies CASGARGQSEAFF.

This clonotype was seen more than once but under ten times. The V gene is TRBV10-1, the J gene TRBJ2-7; TRBD2 aligns across 8 bases. The J segment lost 6 bases and the V segment lost 8 bases, leaving 18 bases of the junction unmatched. The CDR3 contains 16 residues. Germline loops: CDR1 WNHNN, CDR2 SYGVQD (reference sequence). The CDR3: CASAMGREGLACEQYF. The CDR3 coding sequence is TGCGCCAGCGCCATGGGTCGGGAGGGCCTAGCCTGCGAGCAGTACTTC.

This clonotype was seen ten or more times. The V call is TRBV5-5, the J call TRBJ1-2; D uncertain. Per germline, CDR1 SGHKS and CDR2 YYEKEE (reference sequence). Trimming took off 0 bases at V and 3 bases at J, with 12 bases between the two ends. The CDR3 sequence is 15 residues long. The CDR3 DNA is TGTGCCAGCAGCTTGGGAGGCGGCTTCGACTATGGCTACACCTTC. Amino acids: CASSLGGGFDYGYTF.

This clonotype was recorded many times. The chain uses TRBV27 and TRBJ2-3; 8 nucleotides agree with TRBD2. Germline V CDR1 and CDR2: MNHEY, SMNVEV (reference sequence). V dropped 3 bases and J dropped 2; count of bases not matched to a gene: 4. The CDR3 runs 15 residues. The CDR3 coding sequence is TGTGCCAGCAGTTTTATCGGGGGGGTCACAGATACGCAGTATTTT. Amino acids: CASSFIGGVTDTQYF.